A single T cell receptor (beta chain) is shown here with its context. The antigen it binds to is not known. Base qualities are not at hand, and no much larger clone is one base apart. In total, 666 healthy bone marrow donors made up the cohort. Cohort members were all nominally healthy when sampled, although unrecorded immune exposures were likely present. The donor was CMV seronegative and was included in the group of a few hundred seronegative cohort members. Every donor gave a peripheral blood sample, and the peripheral blood mononuclear cells from that sample were used for TCR beta sequencing. The Qiagen DNeasy Blood Extraction Kit was used to extract genomic DNA from the blood cell samples. The library was produced with the immunoSEQ multiplex PCR assay. A mixture of 60 forward primers for TCR Vbeta segments and 13 reverse primers for TCR Jbeta segments was used in the multiplex PCR. The CDR3 region of rearranged TCR beta genes was amplified from genomic DNA by a multiplex PCR assay. On the Illumina HiSeq System, the amplified TCR beta libraries were sequenced as 87-base-pair reads. On the study's bioinformatics: A later analysis counted some 74 million unique TCR beta chains across the 666 repertoires, and roughly 9.9 million of these chains were shared by at least two donors. Raw reads were error-corrected and collapsed into unique sequences with a nearest-neighbor algorithm that merged closely related sequences to remove PCR and sequencing errors. CDR3 sequences were aligned to IMGT reference sequences to assign V, D and J gene segments. For a sequence to be retained, a match of at least six nucleotides to both a V gene segment and a J gene segment was required. Rearrangements were classified as productive when the CDR3 lacked stop codons and remained in frame with V and J, and all other rearrangements were classified as non-productive. CDR3 was defined by IMGT convention, running from the second conserved V-encoded cysteine to the conserved J-encoded phenylalanine. In an earlier analysis of 587 of the donors, sequences lacking an unambiguous match to a single V gene segment were excluded. An earlier analysis of around 600 of the donors classified V segments as functional when productive rearrangements were above 56.7% and as segregating when the standard deviation between donors was above 5%. A statistical classification framework was built for diagnosing cytomegalovirus status from the catalog of TCR beta chain sequences. In a later analysis, TCR nucleotide sequences were compared against IMGT/GENE-DB human TR gene sequences so that V and J genes could be assigned. Using the TCRdist pipeline, a later analysis assigned CDR3 sequences along with most-parsimonious VDJ recombination scenarios. In a later analysis, every TCR beta chain was defined by the combination of its CDR3 amino acid sequence and its V-gene family, and reads without a unique V-gene family were dropped. In a later analysis, fewer than 650 highly shared, low-generation-probability nucleotide sequences were removed to address suspected cross-contamination and a sequencing artifact. A later analysis calculated a clonal expansion index for each public chain from normalized within-repertoire ranks of inferred template counts. Generation probabilities in a later analysis came from a VDJ recombination model fitted to out-of-frame rearrangements, and those results were checked against IGoR. In a later analysis, hypergeometric tests were used to score TCR-TCR, TCR-HLA and TCR-CMV co-occurrence, with a repertoire-size bias correction applied to TCR pairs. In a later analysis, false discovery rates were estimated by permuting HLA or CMV assignments 20 times. In a later analysis, co-occurring TCRs were grouped using DBSCAN, with TCRdist sequence similarity added in when clustering inside HLA-allele-positive subsets. For co-occurrence clustering, repertoires with fewer than 30,000 or more than 120,000 public chains were excluded, along with roughly five repertoires with anomalous nucleotide sharing. In its TCRdb copy, this immuneACCESS table keeps in-frame sequences only and misses some clones. Where compared with another copy, unresolved V genes explain less than half of these, and the others have no known cause. V and J calls plus clone size are reproduced from that table; the DNA served to infer D and trimming. The sample data list 100,000 to 150,000 clones, and 70% to 80% of these were observed just once. Clones ranked in the top ten supply over 1.5% of the sample.

The data originate from a study of cytomegalovirus exposure and HLA in healthy donors (dated by TCRdb to about 2017). Some background on the complete study: In an earlier analysis of under 600 of the donors, around 290 Gb of sequence data and approximately 120 million unique TCR beta sequences from about 180 million T cells were reported. To predict cytomegalovirus infection status, the study brought together high-throughput TCR immunosequencing, statistical association of individual TCRs with disease status, and machine learning. In a later genetic analysis, genome-wide SNP genotypes for about three fifths of the roughly 670 donors were used, and that subset was treated as a discovery cohort. The T cell repertoires of 670 or so subjects were profiled by immunosequencing and related to cytomegalovirus serostatus. Of the roughly 410 genotyped donors, approximately 80% were placed in the genetic ancestry cluster associated with self-reported Caucasian donors. Donor age, sex, ethnicity and CMV serostatus were compiled together with the repertoire data. The later analysis used no new phenotypic data to find candidate immune exposures, relying instead on TCR beta sequences and their occurrence across donors. Every repertoire in the discovery cohort had been generated on one and the same sequencing platform. A later analysis re-examined previously published TCR beta repertoires from just over 650 donors and added high-resolution HLA genotyping to investigate patterns of TCR occurrence. An early release covering over 500 HLA-typed donors comprised about 300 gigabases of sequencing data and approximately 80 million unique TCR sequences. Both class I and class II loci were covered by HLA typing, at four-digit resolution. Among some 410 genotyped donors of the cohort, an average of around 240,000 unique TCR beta nucleotide sequences were sequenced per donor, about a sixth of them non-productive. The number of typed donors differed by locus: 629-630 for A, B, C, DRB1 and DQB1; approximately 540 for DQA1; around 580 for DPA1; and about 450 for DPB1. Along with the roughly 670-subject first cohort, a separate validation cohort of roughly 110 different subjects was used. The study aimed to test whether signatures of past pathogen exposure could be identified by cataloging public T cell receptors. To decide whether each TCR beta V gene segment behaved as functional or pseudogenic, an earlier analysis of approximately 590 of the donors relied on high-throughput TCR beta sequencing. Roughly 5 DR-DQ haplotypes were handled as single units for association and clustering, since linkage in the cohort was strong.

Study-level results and caveats: Sequencing depth was assumed to be roughly uniform across donors in the presence/absence analyses, though that assumption may not hold. In a later genetic analysis, fewer N-insertions in productive TCRs were reported among donors in an Asian-associated ancestry cluster than the approximately 710-donor mean. A later analysis reported that several top co-occurrence clusters appeared linked to parvovirus B19, influenza, CMV and Epstein-Barr virus. A later analysis associated about 16,000 TCR beta sequences with specific HLA alleles at a false discovery rate of 0.05. Most TCR sequences were observed very rarely across donors, whereas some public TCRs were present in many individuals. When HLA alleles, especially DR and DQ, strongly co-occurred, attributing TCR associations to individual alleles was difficult. The study listed 150 to 200 TCR beta chains as associated with cytomegalovirus. Immune exposure information for the cohort was limited to CMV serostatus. In vitro tests confirmed that a few of the cytomegalovirus-associated TCR beta chains recognize cytomegalovirus antigens. This cohort had only TCR beta chains sequenced, and the lack of alpha or paired-chain data limited which features could be detected. Because counts were too low, some 16 rarely observed V segments, including chromosome 9 orphons, were excluded from the earlier analysis of 500 to 700 of the donors. According to a later analysis, most CMV-associated TCR beta chains appeared to be HLA-restricted, and the HLA associations seemed to be driven largely by CMV exposure. In both the original and validation cohorts, the classifier was reported to diagnose cytomegalovirus status with high specificity and sensitivity. In a later analysis, HLA-associated TCR beta chains showed more clonal expansion and lower generation probabilities than non-associated chains that were equally common. The sequencing pipeline was judged likely to have produced a cluster of highly shared sequence variants as a technical artifact. In an earlier analysis of approximately 590 of the donors, most TCR beta V segments appeared in productive rearrangements about 87% or about 30% of the time, broadly matching IMGT annotations. The authors suggested that the approach could potentially be extended to other disease states and immunological phenotypes. A further reported finding was that TCR beta sequences accurately predicted the HLA-A and HLA-B alleles for most subjects in the first cohort. Because some donors lacked HLA typing at each locus, the association tests relied only on the typed subset. According to a later analysis, TCR association rates differed among HLA loci, with DRB1 alleles showing the most associated TCRs and HLA-C alleles showing the fewest. A later genetic analysis associated a missense DCLRE1C variant with V-gene and J-gene trimming of TCR beta chains, and an independent cohort replicated the association. Linkage disequilibrium might explain the correlated functional status among segregating V segments, but an unknown experimental factor could not be ruled out. The 87-base-pair reads could not distinguish some IMGT-functional V segments, including TRBV6-2 and TRBV6-3, so those segments were excluded.

For this chain, trimming is 3 bases at the V end and 2 bases at the J end, and the number of junction bases without a gene match is 10. In the germline V gene, CDR1 corresponds to SGDLS and CDR2 to YYNGEE. The cysteine opens and the phenylalanine closes a CDR3 of 17 amino acids. CDR3 DNA is the only sequence kept; it has 51 bases, read in frame from the first base. The sequence came from a woman aged 45-59 years in good health and CMV-seronegative. The rearrangement combines TRBV9 with TRBJ2-7; the junction holds 11 bases that match TRBD2. The sequenced sample was PBMCs. The CDR3 amino acid sequence is: CASSAKGGTSGTYEQYF. The DNA sequence follows: TGTGCCAGCAGCGCAAAGGGGGGGACTAGCGGAACCTACGAGCAGTACTTC.